This T cell receptor beta chain originates from a study of T cells expressing NK-cell markers. Turning to the study itself: Cells sorted as CD3+CD56+NKG2C+, CD3+CD56+NKG2C- and CD3+CD56-NKG2C+ T cells supplied the TCR beta repertoires. The study sequenced eight donors, seven HCMV-seropositive and one seronegative.

Study observations and caveats: Leadership of the CD3+CD56-NKG2C+ fraction also belonged to these clonotypes in several donors.

TCRdb reprocessed the 5' RACE reads and keeps a single row for each CDR3 protein, giving no DNA. The table lists 500,000 or so distinct CDR3 sequences. Turning to this clonotype: Antigen: not known.

This CDR3 has 16 residues. CDR1 is SEHNR, CDR2 FQNEAQ, per germline (reference sequence). Material for sequencing was blood T cells: a sorted CD56 or NKG2C T cell subset, CD4+ or CD8+ T cells, or bulk PBMC T cells (not recorded which). The sequence derives from a man younger than 35 in good health. The chain uses TRBV7-9 and TRBJ2-1; TCRdb picks TRBD2, but there is no DNA to check that call. The CDR3 loop is CASSTSTSGFNNEQFF.